What follows are 7 T cell receptor beta chains derived from one specimen sequenced in a study of regulatory T cells in long-lasting Graves disease. Combining iRepertoire HTBI primers with Arm-PCR of CDR3 regions, the authors built TCR beta libraries. MiXCR, run by TCRdb on the multiplex PCR reads, gives a single entry per CDR3 protein. The repertoire consists of a few hundred thousand distinct CDR3 sequences, with under 20% occurring once and the leading ten covering 12% to 15%. Time point indicated: newly diagnosed GD, antithyroid drugs for less than 3 months. Isolated PBMC RNA provided the starting material for the TCR library. The sample was also reused in another study, on T cells in Graves' hyperthyroidism and ophthalmopathy.

This material consisted of peripheral blood mononuclear cells (PBMCs), taken at new diagnosis, from a patient treated with antithyroid drugs. The source of these receptors is a woman between 25 and 40 years old with Graves disease.

This CDR3 reads CASSQQGSEKLFF. The CDR3 DNA is TGTGCCAGCAGCCAACAGGGGTCCGAAAAACTGTTTTTT. The chain recombines TRBV3-1 with TRBJ1-4, with D possibly being TRBD1 (6 bases). Germline assignment: CDR1 LGHDT and CDR2 YNNKEL (reference sequence). The CDR3 is made up of 13 amino acids. Trimming left V 2 bases short and J 8 bases short, with 9 bases between.

This clonotype was counted a single time. The V gene is TRBV12-3 or TRBV12-4, the J gene TRBJ1-2; D uncertain. This CDR3 region has 17 residues. Trimming cost V 5 bases and J 7 bases, with 26 bases left between them. Here the CDR3 DNA reads TGTGCCAGCAGTGACCTCACAAACCGGGCCCACGGAGGTGGCTACACCTTC. It encodes CASSDLTNRAHGGGYTF.

The chain carries TRBV7-3 and TRBJ2-5; the D gene is possibly TRBD2 (5 bases). V was cut by 5 bases and J by 5 bases, with 12 bases left in between. CDR1 and CDR2 (germline): SGHTA, FQGTGA. The CDR3 has 13 amino acids. Here the CDR3 reads CASSLGEYETQYF. The CDR3, as DNA: TGTGCCAGCAGCCTGGGAGAATACGAGACCCAGTACTTC.

The chain is built from TRBV19 and TRBJ1-1; D may be TRBD1 (5 bases). Trimming shortened V by 10 bases and J by 0 bases, and 12 bases separated the two germline ends. The CDR3 contains 13 residues. Germline CDR1 LNHDA, CDR2 SQIVND (reference sequence). CDR3 amino acids: CATLDSMNTEAFF. In nucleotides, the CDR3 is TGTGCCACCCTAGACAGCATGAACACTGAAGCTTTCTTT. The complete variable domain, with remaining parts taken from reference TRBV19 and TRBJ1-1, reads DGGITQSPKYLFRKEGQNVTLSCEQNLNHDAMYWYRQDPGQGLRLIYYSQIVNDFQKGDIAEGYSVSREKKESFPLTVTSAQKNPTAFYLCATLDSMNTEAFFGQGTRLTVV.

This clonotype was counted ten times or more. The J gene is TRBJ2-1, the V gene TRBV11-2; D might be TRBD2 (7 bases). Germline V gene sequence: CDR1 SGHAT, CDR2 FQNNGV. The CDR3 length is 18 residues. Trimming removed 2 bases from V and 0 bases from J, with 17 bases in between. This chain's CDR3 is CASSLFRGGGRSYNEQFF. CDR3 DNA sequence: TGTGCCAGCAGCTTATTCAGGGGAGGGGGACGCTCCTACAATGAGCAGTTCTTC.

This clonotype was detected ten times or more. The gene calls are TRBV4-1 and TRBJ1-5, with TRBD1 matching 9 bases. V gave up 3 bases and J gave up 0 bases; unmatched junction bases: 6. The CDR3 extends over 17 amino acids. Per the germline V gene, CDR1 is MGHRA and CDR2 is YSYEKL. The CDR3 loop is CASSQPGQGVSNQPQHF. The CDR3 DNA is TGCGCCAGCAGCCAGCCGGGACAGGGTGTTAGCAATCAGCCCCAGCATTTT.

This clonotype was found many times. This rearrangement joins TRBV6-5 to TRBJ1-5; D gene ambiguous. CDR1 is MNHEY, CDR2 SVGAGI, per germline. V was clipped by 2 bases and J by 6 bases, with 11 bases between them. The CDR3 is 14 residues long. The CDR3 is CASSYGGGSQPQHF. CDR3 coding DNA: TGTGCCAGCAGTTACGGAGGAGGGAGTCAGCCCCAGCATTTT.